These 14 T cell receptor beta chains were sequenced from one sample in a study of CD8 T cells in ankylosing spondylitis. TCRdb ran MiXCR on the 5' RACE reads and lists one entry per CDR3 protein. The data show hundreds of thousands of distinct CDR3 sequences, more than 9% seen once. Sequenced sample: blood, either unsorted or a sorted T cell fraction (not recorded which). These receptors were obtained from a male donor with ankylosing spondylitis or in good health (not recorded which).

J is TRBJ1-2 and V is TRBV20-1; 10 bases match TRBD1. V gave up 5 bases and J gave up 3 bases; unmatched junction bases: 15. There are 17 residues in the CDR3. Germline V gene lookup returns CDR1 DFQATT and CDR2 SNEGSKA (reference sequence). CDR3: CSAGDGQGERPDYGYTF. In nucleotides, the CDR3 is TGCAGTGCTGGGGATGGACAGGGGGAGAGGCCTGACTATGGCTACACCTTC.

Ten or more counts support this clonotype. J is TRBJ2-7 and V is TRBV18, with 7 bases lining up with TRBD2. J lost 0 bases, V lost 0 bases, and 5 bases had no gene match. Germline-derived CDR1 and CDR2 are KGHSH and LQKENI. This CDR3 is built from 16 residues. The CDR3 sequence: CASSPPKRGLSYEQYF. DNA of the CDR3: TGTGCCAGCTCACCACCTAAGCGGGGACTCTCCTACGAGCAGTACTTC.

This clonotype was found many times. V gene TRBV5-1 combines with J gene TRBJ2-7; 14 bases match TRBD2. CDR1 SGHRS and CDR2 YFSETQ come from the germline V gene. This CDR3 has 15 residues. Trimming at V came to 4 bases and at J to 5 bases, leaving 5 bases not matched to a gene. CDR3 sequence: CASSPGTSGGDEQYF. For the CDR3, the DNA is TGCGCCAGCAGCCCCGGGACTAGCGGGGGAGACGAGCAGTACTTC.

The chain couples TRBV3-1 to TRBJ2-1; 9 bases are a match to TRBD1. Germline assignment: CDR1 LGHDT and CDR2 YNNKEL (reference sequence). V was pared by 4 bases and J by 8 bases, with 9 bases of the junction left unmatched. This CDR3 has 15 amino acids. The CDR3, as DNA: TGTGCCAGCAGCCCGCGGGACAGGGCCGTAGATGAGCAGTTCTTC. It yields the protein CASSPRDRAVDEQFF.

This clonotype was found many times. V gene TRBV24-1 combines with J gene TRBJ2-5; 12 nucleotides match TRBD2. V was clipped by 9 bases and J by 5 bases; unmatched bases: 9. This CDR3 region has 15 residues. Per the germline V gene, CDR1 is KGHDR and CDR2 is SFDVKD. The CDR3 DNA reads as TGTGCCACCCGGAGCACTAGCGGGGGGCAGGAGACCCAGTACTTC. It encodes CATRSTSGGQETQYF.

This chain uses TRBV2 with TRBJ2-3; possible D gene TRBD2, 6 bases. V was trimmed by 4 bases and J by 1 base, leaving 12 bases between them. The CDR3 extends over 15 amino acids. Per the germline V gene, CDR1 is SNHLY and CDR2 is FYNNEI. CDR3 sequence: CASSASGGGTDTQYF. CDR3 in DNA: TGTGCCAGCAGTGCCAGTGGCGGGGGCACAGATACGCAGTATTTT.

As regards this clonotype: This could be a read error, since a much larger clone is one nucleotide away. The J gene is TRBJ2-1, the V gene TRBV24-1; 11 bases line up with TRBD2. The CDR3 extends over 16 amino acids. Germline assignment: CDR1 KGHDR and CDR2 SFDVKD. For the CDR3, the DNA is TGTGCCACCAGTGACCCGGGACTAGCGGCTTACAATGAGCGGTTCTTC. The encoded protein is CATSDPGLAAYNERFF.

Comment on this clonotype: A much larger clonotype is one base distant, so this may be a read error. The CDR3 spells CGVTDPGPDTQYF. The CDR3 bases are TGCGGCGTGACTGACCCCGGCCCAGATACGCAGTATTTT. The chain couples TRBV29-1 to TRBJ2-3; no reliable D call. The CDR3 is 13 residues long. CDR1 SQVTM and CDR2 ANQGSEA come from the germline V gene.

This clonotype was detected a few times. V and J are TRBV3-1 and TRBJ2-7; 10 nucleotides line up with TRBD1. The length of the CDR3 is 15 residues. Per the germline V gene, CDR1 is LGHDT and CDR2 is YNNKEL (reference sequence). V lost 4 bases, J lost 4 bases, and 7 bases stayed unmatched. Here the CDR3 reads CASSRSGDRGYEQYF. For the CDR3, the DNA is TGTGCCAGCAGCCGGTCCGGGGACAGGGGATACGAGCAGTACTTC.

This clonotype was counted ten times or more. DNA for the CDR3: TGTGCCAGCAGTTCCCAGGCCGGGGGGGATAGTGAAAAACTGTTTTTT. Residues: CASSSQAGGDSEKLFF. The J gene is TRBJ1-4, the V gene TRBV7-2; maybe TRBD1 (5 bases). V was cut by 6 bases and J by 7 bases, with 21 bases left in between. CDR3 length equals 16 residues. Germline CDR1 is SGHTA and CDR2 is FQGNSA.

This clonotype occurred many times. V and J are TRBV20-1 and TRBJ2-4; tentatively, D is TRBD2 (5 bases). Germline CDR1 DFQATT, CDR2 SNEGSKA (reference sequence). Trimming stripped 0 bases from V and 8 bases from J, with 8 bases between. CDR3 length equals 12 residues. The DNA of the CDR3 is TGCAGTGCTAGAGATGGGAGAGACATTCAGTACTTC. It codes for CSARDGRDIQYF.

This clonotype has at least ten counts. This chain links TRBV5-1 with TRBJ1-5, with D tentatively TRBD1 (5 bases). Deletions cut 0 bases from V and 2 bases from J, with 9 bases between. The CDR3 runs to 15 residues. Germline V CDR1 and CDR2: SGHRS, YFSETQ. DNA for the CDR3: TGCGCCAGCAGCTTGGAGGGGATGGGCAATCAGCCCCAGCATTTT. Translation: CASSLEGMGNQPQHF.

This clonotype was counted a single time. This may stem from a read error, because a much larger clone lies one nucleotide away. The gene calls are TRBV20-1 and TRBJ2-7, with D unresolved. The CDR3 contains 12 residues. Germline-derived CDR1 and CDR2 are DFQATT and SNEGSKA (reference sequence). The CDR3 loop reads CSARHGSYEQHF. The CDR3 DNA sequence: TGCAGTGCTAGGCACGGGTCCTACGAGCAGCACTTC.

For this clonotype: This may be a read error: a much more frequent sequence differs by one nucleotide. The chain recombines TRBV19 with TRBJ2-1, with a possible D match to TRBD1 (5 bases). The CDR3 spans 15 residues. Germline V gene data show CDR1 as LNHDA and CDR2 as SQIVND (reference sequence). CDR3: CAGSQGLSSYNEQFF. CDR3 DNA sequence: TGTGCCGGTAGCCAGGGTCTGAGCTCCTACAATGAGCAGTTCTTC.